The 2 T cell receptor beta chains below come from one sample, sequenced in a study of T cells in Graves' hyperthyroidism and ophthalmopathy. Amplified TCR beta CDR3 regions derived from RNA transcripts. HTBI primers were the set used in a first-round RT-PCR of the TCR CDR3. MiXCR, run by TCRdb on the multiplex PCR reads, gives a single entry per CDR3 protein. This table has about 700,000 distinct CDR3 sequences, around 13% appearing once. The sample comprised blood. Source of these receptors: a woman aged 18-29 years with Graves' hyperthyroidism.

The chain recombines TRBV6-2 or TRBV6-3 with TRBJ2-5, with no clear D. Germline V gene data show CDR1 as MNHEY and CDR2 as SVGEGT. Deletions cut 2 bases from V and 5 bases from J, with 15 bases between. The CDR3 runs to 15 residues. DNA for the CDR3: TGTGCCAGCAGTTACGGTGGTAGGGCCGTCGAGACCCAGTACTTC. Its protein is CASSYGGRAVETQYF.

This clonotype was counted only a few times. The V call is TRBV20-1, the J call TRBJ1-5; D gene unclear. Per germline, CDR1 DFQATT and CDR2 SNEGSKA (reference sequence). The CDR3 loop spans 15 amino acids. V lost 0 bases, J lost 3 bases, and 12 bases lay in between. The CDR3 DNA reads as TGCAGTGCTAGAGATCCCGCAGGATACAATCAGCCCCAGCATTTT. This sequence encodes CSARDPAGYNQPQHF.